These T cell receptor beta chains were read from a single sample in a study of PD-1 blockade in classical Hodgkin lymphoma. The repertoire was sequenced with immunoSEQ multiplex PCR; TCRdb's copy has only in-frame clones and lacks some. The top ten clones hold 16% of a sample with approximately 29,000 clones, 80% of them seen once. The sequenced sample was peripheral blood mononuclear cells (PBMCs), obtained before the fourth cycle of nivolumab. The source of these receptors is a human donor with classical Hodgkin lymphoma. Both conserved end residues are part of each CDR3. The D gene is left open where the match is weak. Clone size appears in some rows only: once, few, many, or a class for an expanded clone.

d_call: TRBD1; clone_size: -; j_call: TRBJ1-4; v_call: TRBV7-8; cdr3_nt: TGTGCCAGCAGCCCTCCGGGACAGCCTAATGAAAAACTGTTTTTT; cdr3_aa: CASSPPGQPNEKLFF
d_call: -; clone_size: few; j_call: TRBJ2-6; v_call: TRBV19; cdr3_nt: TGTGCCAGTAGTATGTTAAGTGCCAACGTCCTGACTTTC; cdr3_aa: CASSMLSANVLTF
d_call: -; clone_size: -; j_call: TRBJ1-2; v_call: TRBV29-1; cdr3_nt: TGCAGCGTCGGGGAAGGGGGGCGAGGATATGGCTACACCTTC; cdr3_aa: CSVGEGGRGYGYTF
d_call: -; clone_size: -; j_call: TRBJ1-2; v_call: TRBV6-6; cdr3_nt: TGTGCCAGCAGTTCGGACCGCTACGGCTCTGGCTACACCTTC; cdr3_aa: CASSSDRYGSGYTF
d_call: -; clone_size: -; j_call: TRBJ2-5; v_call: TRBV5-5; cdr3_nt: TGTGCCAGCAGCATGGGACTTATGGAGACCCAGTACTTC; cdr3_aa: CASSMGLMETQYF
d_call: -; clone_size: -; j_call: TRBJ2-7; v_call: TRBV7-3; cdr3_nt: TGTGCCAGCAGCTTAATGTCGGGGTACGAGCAGTACTTC; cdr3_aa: CASSLMSGYEQYF
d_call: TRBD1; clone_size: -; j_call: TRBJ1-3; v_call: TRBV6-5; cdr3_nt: TGTGCCAGCAGCCTCGACAGGGAGTCTGGAAACACCATATATTTT; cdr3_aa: CASSLDRESGNTIYF
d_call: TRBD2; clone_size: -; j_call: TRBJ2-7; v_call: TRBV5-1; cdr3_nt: TGCGCCAGCAGCTTGGAGCTAGCGGGAGACGAGCAGTACTTC; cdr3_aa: CASSLELAGDEQYF
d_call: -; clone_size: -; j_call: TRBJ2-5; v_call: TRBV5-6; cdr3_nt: TGTGCCAGCAGCTTGGGGGGTCAGGGTGAAGAGACCCAGTACTTC; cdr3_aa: CASSLGGQGEETQYF
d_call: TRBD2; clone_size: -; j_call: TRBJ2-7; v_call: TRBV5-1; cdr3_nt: TGCGCCAGCAGTTCGACTAGCGGGAGCCACGAGCAGTACTTC; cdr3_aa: CASSSTSGSHEQYF
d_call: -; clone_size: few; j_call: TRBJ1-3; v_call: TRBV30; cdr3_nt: TGTGCCTGGAACAGTGAAGCTGGAAACACCATATATTTT; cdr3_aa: CAWNSEAGNTIYF
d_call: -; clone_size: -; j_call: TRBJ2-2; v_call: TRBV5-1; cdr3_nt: TGCGCCAGCAGCTTGATGGGGGGAGACGCCGGGGAGCTGTTTTTT; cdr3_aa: CASSLMGGDAGELFF
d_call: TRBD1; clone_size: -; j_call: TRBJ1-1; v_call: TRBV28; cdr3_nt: TGTGCCAGCAGGGGACAGGGGGTGTCTGAAGCTTTCTTT; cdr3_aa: CASRGQGVSEAFF
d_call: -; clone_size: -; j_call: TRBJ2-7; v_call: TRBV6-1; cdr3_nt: TGTGCCAGCAGTGTGGCGACAGGTCAATACGAGCAGTACTTC; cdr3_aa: CASSVATGQYEQYF
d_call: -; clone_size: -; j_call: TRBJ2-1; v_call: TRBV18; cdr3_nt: TGTGCCAGCTCACCCCTAATAAGCTCCTACAATGAGCAGTTCTTC; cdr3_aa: CASSPLISSYNEQFF
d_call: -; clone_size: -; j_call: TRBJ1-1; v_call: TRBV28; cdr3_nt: TGTGCCAGCAGTTACGGGGGGAGGGCTGAAGCTTTCTTT; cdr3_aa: CASSYGGRAEAFF
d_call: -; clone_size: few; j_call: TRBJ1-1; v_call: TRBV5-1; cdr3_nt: TGCGCCAGCAGCCTTCGACGGAACACTGAAGCTTTCTTT; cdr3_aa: CASSLRRNTEAFF
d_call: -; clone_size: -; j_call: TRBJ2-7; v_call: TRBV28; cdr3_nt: TGTGCCAGCAGTTTTGGCATCTACGAGCAGTACTTC; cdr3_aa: CASSFGIYEQYF
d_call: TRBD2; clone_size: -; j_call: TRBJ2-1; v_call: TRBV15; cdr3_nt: TGTGCCACCAGCAGAGGCCTGGGACTAGCAGCCTTCGGGGAGCAGTTCTTC; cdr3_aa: CATSRGLGLAAFGEQFF
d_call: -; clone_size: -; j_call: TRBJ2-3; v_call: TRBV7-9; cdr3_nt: TGTGCCAGCAACACGGGATTGGGAGTATTGTATTTT; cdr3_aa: CASNTGLGVLYF
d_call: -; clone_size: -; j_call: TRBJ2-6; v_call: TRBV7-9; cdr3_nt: TGTGCCAGCAGCTTAGCAGGCTACTCTGGGGCCAACGTCCTGACTTTC; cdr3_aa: CASSLAGYSGANVLTF
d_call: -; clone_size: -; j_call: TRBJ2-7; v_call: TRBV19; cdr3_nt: TGTGCCAGTAGTATCGTGGTTTCCTACGAGCAGTACTTC; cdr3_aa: CASSIVVSYEQYF
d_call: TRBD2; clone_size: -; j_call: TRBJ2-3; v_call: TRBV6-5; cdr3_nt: TGTGCCAGCAGTTACGGACTAGCAGCAGATACGCAGTATTTT; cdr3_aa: CASSYGLAADTQYF
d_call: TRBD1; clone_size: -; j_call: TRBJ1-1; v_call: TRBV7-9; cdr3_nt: TGTGCCAGCAGCTATACCGTGGACAGGGCGAGACCTTTCTTT; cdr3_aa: CASSYTVDRARPFF
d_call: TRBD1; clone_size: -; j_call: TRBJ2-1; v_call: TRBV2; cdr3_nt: TGTGCCAGCAGGGAGAGACAGGGTTTTTTCAATGAGCAGTTCTTC; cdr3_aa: CASRERQGFFNEQFF
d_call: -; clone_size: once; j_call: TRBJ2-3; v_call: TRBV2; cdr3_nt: TGTGCCAGCAGTGAATGGGCCACAGATACGCAGTATTTT; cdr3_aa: CASSEWATDTQYF
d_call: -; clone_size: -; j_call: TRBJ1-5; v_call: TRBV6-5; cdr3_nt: TGTGCCAGCAAGAGGACAGAAAATCAGCCCCAGCATTTT; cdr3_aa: CASKRTENQPQHF
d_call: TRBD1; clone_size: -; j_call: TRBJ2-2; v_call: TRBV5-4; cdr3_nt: TGTGCCAGCAGCTTGCAGGGACAGGGCACCGGGGAGCTGTTTTTT; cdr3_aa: CASSLQGQGTGELFF
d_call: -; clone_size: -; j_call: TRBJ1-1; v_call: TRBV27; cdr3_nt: TGTGCCAGCACCCAAGTCGGGGGATCTGAAGCTTTCTTT; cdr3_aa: CASTQVGGSEAFF
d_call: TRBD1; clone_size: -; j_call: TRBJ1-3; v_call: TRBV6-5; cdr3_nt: TGTGCCAGCAGTTTCGGGACAGGGATCTCTGGAAACACCATATATTTT; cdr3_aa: CASSFGTGISGNTIYF
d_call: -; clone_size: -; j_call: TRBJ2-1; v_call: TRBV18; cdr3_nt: TGTGCCAGCTCACCACCGGGATATCAATATGAGCAGTTCTTC; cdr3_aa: CASSPPGYQYEQFF
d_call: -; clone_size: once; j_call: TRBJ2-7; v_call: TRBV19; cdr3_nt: TGTGCCAGTAACGCGGGCAGGGCTTCGCACGAGCAGTACTTC; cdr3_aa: CASNAGRASHEQYF
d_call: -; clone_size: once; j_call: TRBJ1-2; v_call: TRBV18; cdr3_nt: TGTGCCAGCTCACCCGGAGTTGGGGGTGGCTACACCTTC; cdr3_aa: CASSPGVGGGYTF
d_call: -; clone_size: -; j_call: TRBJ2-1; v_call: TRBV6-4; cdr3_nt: TGTGCCAGCAGTGACGACGACTACAATGAGCAGTTCTTC; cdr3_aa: CASSDDDYNEQFF
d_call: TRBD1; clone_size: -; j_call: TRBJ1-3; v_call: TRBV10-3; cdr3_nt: TGTGCCGGGAAACCGGGACAGGGGACTGGAAACACCATATATTTT; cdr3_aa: CAGKPGQGTGNTIYF
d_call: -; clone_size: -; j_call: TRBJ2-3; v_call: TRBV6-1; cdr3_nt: TGTGCCAGCGGTGTCGGGACAGATACGCAGTATTTT; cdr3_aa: CASGVGTDTQYF
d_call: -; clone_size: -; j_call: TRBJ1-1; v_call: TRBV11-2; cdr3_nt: TGTGCCAGCAGCTTAGATCCCCAATCCGGGGCTGAAGCTTTCTTT; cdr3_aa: CASSLDPQSGAEAFF
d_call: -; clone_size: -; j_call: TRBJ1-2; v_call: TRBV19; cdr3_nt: TGTGCCAGTAGTACAACAACAGGGAAGGGTGGCTACACCTTC; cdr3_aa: CASSTTTGKGGYTF
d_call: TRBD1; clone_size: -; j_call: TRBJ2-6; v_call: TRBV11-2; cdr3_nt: TGTGCCAGCAGCTTCGGACAGGGGGCTGGGGCCAACGTCCTGACTTTC; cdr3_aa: CASSFGQGAGANVLTF
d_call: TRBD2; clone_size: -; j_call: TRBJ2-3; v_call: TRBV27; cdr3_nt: TGTGCCAGCACTTTAGCGGGAGGCCCCACAGATACGCAGTATTTT; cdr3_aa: CASTLAGGPTDTQYF
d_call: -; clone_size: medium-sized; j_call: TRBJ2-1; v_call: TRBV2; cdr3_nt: TGTGCCAGCCTGGTTTCGGATGAGCAGTTCTTC; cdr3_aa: CASLVSDEQFF
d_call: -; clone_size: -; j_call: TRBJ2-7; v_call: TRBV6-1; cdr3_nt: TGTGCCAGCAGGGGAGTTTGGATCTGGCAGTACTTC; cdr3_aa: CASRGVWIWQYF
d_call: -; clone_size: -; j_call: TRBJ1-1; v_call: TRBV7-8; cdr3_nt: TGTGCCAGCAGTCTCACACCGGGGAACACTGAAGCTTTCTTT; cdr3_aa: CASSLTPGNTEAFF
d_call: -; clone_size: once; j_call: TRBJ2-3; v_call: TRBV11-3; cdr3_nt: TGTGCCAGCAGCTTAAGTTTTGGGACAGATACGCAGTATTTT; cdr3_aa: CASSLSFGTDTQYF